These 29 T cell receptor beta chains share one sample of origin, sequenced in a study of blood T cell repertoires in COVID-19. Assay: immunoSEQ multiplex PCR; the TCRdb copy retains only in-frame clones and omits some. The repertoire has approximately 290,000 clones, roughly 90% of them found once; the top ten carry 0.95% to 1.2%. Sequenced sample: PBMCs or T cells enriched from blood (not recorded which). Receptors were obtained from a woman under 40 who had recovered from COVID-19.

The chain joins TRBV7-3 to TRBJ2-2; D call uncertain. The CDR3 runs to 16 residues. The V end lost 2 bases, the J end lost 1 base, and 11 bases lay between the germline ends. CDR1 is SGHTA, CDR2 FQGTGA, per germline. The CDR3 region is CASSLLPSRNTGELFF. The CDR3 bases are TGTGCCAGCAGCTTACTCCCTTCGCGGAACACCGGGGAGCTGTTTTTT.

The chain combines TRBV28 with TRBJ1-2, with D unresolved. Germline V gene lookup returns CDR1 MDHEN and CDR2 SYDVKM. V dropped 8 bases and J dropped 1 base, with 8 bases sitting between them. This CDR3 region has 12 residues. The CDR3 region has the DNA TGTGCCAGCCTTAGACTTAACTATGGCTACACCTTC. This sequence encodes CASLRLNYGYTF.

This chain links TRBV24-1 with TRBJ2-6, with 12 bases aligning to TRBD1. The V and J ends lost 5 bases and 4 bases, in that order; junction bases with no gene match: 8. Germline V gene lookup returns CDR1 KGHDR and CDR2 SFDVKD. The length of the CDR3 is 18 residues. CDR3 loop: CATSGFPGQGAGANVLTF. CDR3 nucleotides: TGTGCCACCAGTGGTTTCCCGGGACAGGGGGCCGGGGCCAACGTCCTGACTTTC.

Comment on this clone: Other DNA sequences in the same sample also yield this CDR3. The chain joins TRBV11-3 to TRBJ2-3; TRBD2 agrees at 12 bases. V lost 1 base to trimming and J lost 2 bases; unmatched junction nucleotides: 1. The CDR3 extends over 16 amino acids. Germline lookup yields CDR1 SGHNT and CDR2 YENEEA. This CDR3 reads CASSLGTSGTTDTQYF. The CDR3 DNA follows: TGTGCCAGCAGCTTAGGGACTAGCGGGACCACAGATACGCAGTATTTT.

A single count supports this clone. The chain carries TRBV6-1 and TRBJ2-5; TRBD2 matches at 7 bases. Germline V lookup: CDR1 MNHNS, CDR2 SASEGT. CDR3 size: 16 residues. Trimming took 3 bases from V and 1 from J; bases not matched to a gene: 8. The CDR3 spells CASSESLAETQETQYF. CDR3 bases: TGTGCCAGCAGTGAGAGTCTAGCGGAGACCCAAGAGACCCAGTACTTC.

The rearrangement joins TRBV28 to TRBJ1-1; TRBD1 matches 8 bases. Germline CDR1 reads MDHEN; CDR2 reads SYDVKM. The junction had 12 bases not matched to a gene; V was cut back by 6 bases and J by 0 bases. The length of the CDR3 is 17 residues. This chain's CDR3 is CASSPAGGQVVNTEAFF. DNA of the CDR3: TGTGCCAGCAGCCCGGCAGGGGGCCAAGTGGTGAACACTGAAGCTTTCTTT.

This rearrangement joins TRBV12-5 to TRBJ1-6, with a weak D call TRBD1 (5 bases). The CDR3 is 16 residues long. Germline V lookup: CDR1 LGHNT, CDR2 FRNRAP. V was trimmed by 0 bases and J by 8 bases, leaving 14 bases between them. The CDR3 region has the DNA TGTGCTAGTGGTTTGGTAGCAGGGAATCTAGATTCACCCCTCCACTTT. This sequence encodes CASGLVAGNLDSPLHF.

The chain couples TRBV9 to TRBJ2-4; D perhaps matches TRBD2 (5 bases). The CDR3 contains 16 residues. Trimming cost V 0 bases and J 2 bases, with 12 bases left between them. The germline V gene encodes CDR1 SGDLS and CDR2 YYNGEE. Here the CDR3 DNA reads TGTGCCAGCAGCGTAGCTAGCCCACCACCCAAAAACATTCAGTACTTC. Its translation is CASSVASPPPKNIQYF.

There are a few counts of this clone. CDR3 coding DNA: TGCGCCAGCAGTGATCCGGGATCGGTCGGGGAGCTGTTTTTT. Translated: CASSDPGSVGELFF. The chain couples TRBV10-1 to TRBJ2-2, with a weak D call TRBD2 (5 bases). V was trimmed by 3 bases and J by 7 bases, leaving 12 bases between them. CDR1 is WNHNN and CDR2 is SYGVQD in the germline V gene (reference sequence). The CDR3 consists of 14 residues.

This chain uses TRBV7-8 with TRBJ1-6; no reliable D call. The CDR3 is 16 amino acids. Germline CDR1 reads SGHVS; CDR2 reads FQNEAQ. Trimming took 2 bases from V and 6 from J, leaving 14 bases between them. The CDR3 loop reads CASSLTTPDLNSPLHF. The CDR3 DNA is TGTGCCAGCAGCTTAACTACACCAGATCTTAATTCACCCCTCCACTTT.

V usage is TRBV25-1 and J usage is TRBJ1-1; TRBD1 matches 10 bases. Germline CDR1 is MGHDK and CDR2 is SYGVNS. J gave up 11 bases and V 4 bases, and 4 bases lay outside the gene matches. This CDR3 has 12 residues. CDR3 nucleotides: TGTGCCAGCAGTGGGGGGACAGGGGTCGCTTTCTTT. This translates into CASSGGTGVAFF.

This chain connects TRBV6-5 to TRBJ2-7; D is unresolved. CDR3 length: 13 residues. Germline V gene lookup returns CDR1 MNHEY and CDR2 SVGAGI. The V and J ends lost 4 bases and 2 bases respectively, with 9 bases between them. This CDR3 reads CASSSDTAYEQYF. In DNA form, the CDR3 reads TGTGCCAGCAGTTCCGACACAGCCTACGAGCAGTACTTC.

This clone was counted once. The chain links TRBV5-1 to TRBJ1-1; the D gene is possibly TRBD1 (6 bases). CDR3 length: 15 residues. Per germline, CDR1 SGHRS and CDR2 YFSETQ. V shed 4 bases and J shed 7 bases, with 20 bases lying between them. The CDR3 sequence is CASSPTLTGNNEAFF. As DNA, the CDR3 is TGCGCCAGCAGCCCCACACTGACAGGTAATAATGAAGCTTTCTTT.

The chain links TRBV7-2 to TRBJ1-2; possible D gene TRBD1, 5 bases. The CDR3 has 14 amino acids. With 5 bases removed from V and 4 bases from J, the gap between germline ends came to 14 bases. Germline loops: CDR1 SGHTA, CDR2 FQGNSA. In DNA, the CDR3 is TGTGCCAGCAGCCATGGGGGGGGAAGCTATGGCTACACCTTC. Protein sequence: CASSHGGGSYGYTF.

The rearrangement uses TRBV5-8 and TRBJ2-7, with D uncertain. The CDR3 spans 13 residues. Germline V lookup: CDR1 SGHTS, CDR2 YDEGEE. Trimming removed 4 bases at V and 3 bases at J, with 11 bases between. The CDR3 sequence is CASSPNGGYEQYF. The CDR3, as DNA: TGTGCCAGCAGCCCCAACGGTGGCTACGAGCAGTACTTC.

Remarks on this clone: Distinct nucleotide sequences in the sample also encode this CDR3. The J gene is TRBJ2-7, the V gene TRBV29-1; 10 nucleotides agree with TRBD1. V was clipped by 1 base and J by 3 bases; unmatched bases: 0. Germline V gives CDR1 SQVTM, CDR2 ANQGSEA. The CDR3 has 13 residues. DNA for the CDR3: TGCAGCGTTGAAGGGACAGGGGGCTACGAGCAGTACTTC. It codes for CSVEGTGGYEQYF.

V and J are TRBV5-1 and TRBJ2-5, with 12 bases identical to TRBD1. The CDR3 contains 16 residues. The germline V gene has CDR1 SGHRS and CDR2 YFSETQ. Trimming took 5 bases from V and 0 from J; bases not matched to a gene: 5. CDR3 in DNA: TGCGCCAGCAGAGGAGGGACAGGGGGCTACCAAGAGACCCAGTACTTC. Its protein is CASRGGTGGYQETQYF.

The chain combines TRBV5-5 with TRBJ2-5; D not resolved. The V and J ends lost 0 bases and 1 base respectively, with 7 bases between them. The CDR3 has 14 residues. The germline gives CDR1 SGHKS, CDR2 YYEKEE (reference sequence). The DNA for the CDR3 is TGTGCCAGCAGCTTGGTTACCAGCCAAGAGACCCAGTACTTC. Amino acids: CASSLVTSQETQYF.

This clone occurred a few times. This chain links TRBV3-1 (or the pseudogene TRBV3-2) with TRBJ2-3, with no clear D. With 0 bases removed from V and 9 bases from J, the gap between germline ends came to 7 bases. The CDR3 has 12 residues. Germline V gene sequence: CDR1 LGHDT, CDR2 YNNKEL (reference sequence). This CDR3 is CASSQESYTQYF. The CDR3 region has the DNA TGTGCCAGCAGCCAAGAGAGCTACACGCAGTATTTT.

The chain has TRBV7-3 and TRBJ2-4, with 7 bases lining up with TRBD1. This CDR3 is 15 amino acids long. J was trimmed by 3 bases and V by 2 bases; bases with no gene match: 4. Per the germline V gene, CDR1 is SGHTA and CDR2 is FQGTGA. CDR3 sequence (DNA): TGTGCCAGCAGCTTAGACGCAGGGGGCAAAAACATTCAGTACTTC. Its protein is CASSLDAGGKNIQYF.

A single count supports this clone. The chain uses TRBV27 and TRBJ2-7; D is undetermined. This CDR3 contains 11 residues. Trimming pared 3 bases from V and 5 bases from J, leaving 5 bases between. Germline CDR1 is MNHEY and CDR2 is SMNVEV (reference sequence). CDR3 nucleotide sequence: TGTGCCAGCAGTTTTAGAAACGAGCAGTACTTC. Protein: CASSFRNEQYF.

J is TRBJ2-3 and V is TRBV6-2 or TRBV6-3; 9 bases align to TRBD2. Germline lookup yields CDR1 MNHEY and CDR2 SVGEGT. This CDR3 has 17 amino acids. J gave up 1 base and V 5 bases, and 10 bases lay outside the gene matches. CDR3 nucleotides: TGTGCCAGCAGTCCCTTCCTTAGCGGGAGCGGCACAGATACGCAGTATTTT. It encodes CASSPFLSGSGTDTQYF.

The sample holds one count of this clone. This sequence joins TRBV19 and TRBJ1-5; possible D gene TRBD1, 6 bases. CDR3 length: 15 residues. Germline assignment: CDR1 LNHDA and CDR2 SQIVND (reference sequence). Deletions cut 2 bases from V and 2 bases from J, with 10 bases between. This CDR3 reads CASSILSGGNQPQHF. The DNA for the CDR3 is TGTGCCAGTAGTATATTGTCAGGGGGCAATCAGCCCCAGCATTTT.

V and J are TRBV4-3 and TRBJ2-1, with no clear D. Trimming took off 3 bases at V and 0 bases at J, with 15 bases between the two ends. Germline CDR1 is LGHNA and CDR2 is YSLEER. The CDR3 extends over 17 amino acids. CDR3 nucleotides: TGCGCCAGCAGCCAGGATAAGACAAAAAGCTCCTACAATGAGCAGTTCTTC. As protein: CASSQDKTKSSYNEQFF.

The J gene is TRBJ2-4, the V gene TRBV18, with D possibly TRBD2 on 5 matching bases. Between the trimmed V and J ends, which lost 0 bases and 9 bases, there was a span of 15 bases. The CDR3 has 15 amino acids. In germline, CDR1 is KGHSH, CDR2 LQKENI. CDR3: CASSPPQASTRIQYF. The CDR3 DNA reads TGTGCCAGCTCACCACCACAAGCTAGCACGCGCATTCAGTACTTC.

The genes are TRBV7-8 and TRBJ1-3; no firm D call. The germline V gene encodes CDR1 SGHVS and CDR2 FQNEAQ. Trimming took off 5 bases at V and 1 base at J, with 24 bases between the two ends. There are 19 residues in the CDR3. The CDR3 sequence is CASSPYPHGRLISGNTIYF. The CDR3 DNA reads TGTGCCAGCAGCCCGTACCCTCACGGCAGGTTAATTTCTGGAAACACCATATATTTT.

The chain joins TRBV5-1 to TRBJ2-7; 8 bases map to TRBD1. The CDR3 covers 16 residues. Germline CDR1 reads SGHRS; CDR2 reads YFSETQ. V shed 0 bases, J shed 5 bases, and the junction held 10 bases outside the gene matches. In DNA form, the CDR3 reads TGCGCCAGCAGCTTGGCCGGCGGGACAGGTGGTAACGAGCAGTACTTC. Its protein is CASSLAGGTGGNEQYF. Full variable domain (rest looked up from reference TRBV5-1 and TRBJ2-7): KAGVTQTPRYLIKTRGQQVTLSCSPISGHRSVSWYQQTPGQGLQFLFEYFSETQRNKGNFPGRFSGRQFSNSRSEMNVSTLELGDSALYLCASSLAGGTGGNEQYFGPGTRLTVT.

J is TRBJ2-7 and V is TRBV7-3; weak D call: TRBD1 (6 bases). From germline, CDR1 is SGHTA and CDR2 FQGTGA. CDR3 length equals 15 residues. V was cut by 6 bases and J by 5 bases, with 20 bases left in between. The CDR3 DNA sequence: TGTGCCAGCAGTTCAGGGGCAGGAGTCGTCCACGAGCAGTACTTC. Encoded protein: CASSSGAGVVHEQYF.

This chain links TRBV7-3 with TRBJ2-7; TRBD1 is a possible D gene (5 bases). The V gene's germline CDR1 is SGHTA and CDR2 FQGTGA. With 4 bases removed from V and 5 bases from J, the gap between germline ends came to 12 bases. This CDR3 has 13 amino acids. The CDR3 sequence is CASSWGHGDEQYF. The CDR3 DNA is TGTGCCAGCAGCTGGGGCCACGGCGACGAGCAGTACTTC.